The clone carrying this T cell receptor (beta chain) was detected many times. Germline V CDR1 and CDR2: MDHEN, SYDVKM. There are 14 residues in the CDR3. V lost 8 bases to trimming and J lost 4 bases, with 18 bases between them. This specimen belongs to a study of T cells in Graves' hyperthyroidism and ophthalmopathy. Subjects aged 18 to 65 presented with newly diagnosed hyperthyroidism of less than 2 months' duration. Exclusion of a patient resulted from uncontrolled infection, other autoimmune disease, pregnancy or lactation. The TCR beta CDR3 regions underwent amplification using RNA transcripts as the source. During a first-round RT-PCR of the TCR CDR3, the HTBI primer set was used. TCRdb ran MiXCR on the multiplex PCR reads and lists one entry per CDR3 protein. The sample consists of some 250,000 distinct CDR3 sequences, just over 14% of them appearing once.

J is TRBJ2-7 and V is TRBV28; D perhaps matches TRBD2 (6 bases). Material for sequencing was blood. The sequence was obtained from a woman aged 40 to 55 with Graves' hyperthyroidism that later progressed to Graves' ophthalmopathy. The CDR3 bases are TGTGCCAGCTCGGAGGCGGGACCACTATACGAGCAGTACTTC. As protein: CASSEAGPLYEQYF.